Below, one T cell receptor (beta chain) is given with its context. What it binds is unknown. Ophthalmopathy in the patients scored at least 3 on Clinical Activity Score and at least 4 on NOSPECS grade, lasting under 3 months. Amplification of TCR beta CDR3 regions was performed using RNA transcripts as template. During a first-round RT-PCR of the TCR CDR3, the HTBI primer set was used. MiXCR was run by TCRdb on the multiplex PCR reads, yielding one entry per CDR3 protein. The sample lists 640,000 or so distinct CDR3 sequences, 12% to 15% seen once, with approximately 6.4% in the top ten. The data belong to a study of T cells in Graves' hyperthyroidism and ophthalmopathy. Points from the study as a whole: The model made its ophthalmopathy prediction, and onset followed a median roughly six months later. Blood held most thyroid clonotypes expanded above 0.001 frequency.

Germline V gene sequence: CDR1 SGHRS, CDR2 YFSETQ. V dropped 4 bases and J dropped 4; count of bases not matched to a gene: 8. The CDR3 covers 16 residues. The chain recombines TRBV5-1 with TRBJ1-1; 12 bases match TRBD1. Sequenced input: blood. This TCR came from a woman between 18 and 29 years old with Graves' ophthalmopathy. Here the CDR3 reads CASSEGTGGRGTEAFF. Here the CDR3 DNA reads TGCGCCAGCAGCGAAGGGACAGGGGGCCGGGGCACTGAAGCTTTCTTT.